This T cell receptor beta chain came from a study of molecular identifiers for immune sequencing clone quantification. On the study more broadly: In replicates, RNA taken from approximately 20,000 or 100,000 naive CD8 cells was divided five ways, and four portions underwent sequencing.

Both previously described methods and listed TCR primers were employed to make bulk TCR libraries. TCRdb re-analysed the PCR reads in MiXCR, keeping a single row per CDR3 protein. The table shows approximately 500,000 distinct CDR3 sequences, with around 23% occurring only once. Naive CD8 T cells were FACS-sorted by CD8+CD4-CCR7+CD45RA+ markers. Per germline, CDR1 MNHEY and CDR2 SVGEGT. V was trimmed by 7 bases and J by 4 bases, leaving 26 bases between them. The CDR3 runs to 18 residues. The clonotype was recovered from a human donor in good health. Some libraries in this study had Jurkat cell RNA spiked in. The chain combines TRBV6-2 or TRBV6-3 with TRBJ2-1; D perhaps matches TRBD2 (6 bases). The specimen sequenced was naive CD8+ T cells from blood, with Jurkat cell RNA spiked in. The subset was: FACS-sorted CD8+CD4-CCR7+CD45RA+ naive T cells. The CDR3 here is CASILAGRTEKAYNEQFF. In nucleotides, the CDR3 is TGTGCCAGCATTCTCGCGGGACGTACGGAAAAAGCGTACAATGAGCAGTTCTTC.